Each of the 3 T cell receptor beta chains below was sequenced from the same sample in a study of T cell responses to AZD1222 COVID-19 vaccine. Clones were read by immunoSEQ multiplex PCR, and TCRdb kept only the in-frame ones, dropping some. The sample holds roughly 150,000 clones, roughly 91% seen once. The sequencing here drew on peripheral blood, taken 28 days after the second AZD1222 dose. The origin of the receptors is an adult who received the AZD1222 COVID-19 vaccine.

This clone was picked up one time. The chain combines TRBV5-1 with TRBJ2-3, with a weak D call TRBD1 (5 bases). Germline CDR1 reads SGHRS; CDR2 reads YFSETQ. V dropped 0 bases and J dropped 1 base, with 12 bases sitting between them. The length of the CDR3 is 16 residues. CDR3 sequence (DNA): TGCGCCAGCAGCTTGGCCACAGGCCCTCGCACAGATACGCAGTATTTT. Translation: CASSLATGPRTDTQYF. Full variable domain (remainder filled in from reference TRBV5-1 and TRBJ2-3): KAGVTQTPRYLIKTRGQQVTLSCSPISGHRSVSWYQQTPGQGLQFLFEYFSETQRNKGNFPGRFSGRQFSNSRSEMNVSTLELGDSALYLCASSLATGPRTDTQYFGPGTRLTVL.

This clone was observed a few times. The junction does not match germline at one end; this may be a read error. This rearrangement joins TRBV29-1 to TRBJ1-2, with unresolved D. The CDR3 has 13 residues. Per germline, CDR1 SQVTM and CDR2 ANQGSEA. The CDR3 nucleotides are TGCAGCGTTGAAGATCGACTTGAAGAAAGAAACCTTTTC. This gives the protein CSVEDRLEERNLF.

This clone was seen a single time. The V and J genes are TRBV6-2 or TRBV6-3 and TRBJ1-2, with D unclear. Germline-derived CDR1 and CDR2 are MNHEY and SVGEGT. V shed 1 base and J shed 4 bases, with 10 bases lying between them. The CDR3 has 14 amino acids. CDR3 in DNA: TGTGCCAGCAGTTACTTGCCAGGCTTCTATGGCTACACCTTC. Translation: CASSYLPGFYGYTF.